The 13 T cell receptor beta chains listed next were all sequenced from one sample in a study of early T cells in non-severe SARS-CoV-2 infection. TCRdb analysed the 5' RACE reads with MiXCR anew, one entry per CDR3 protein. The sample lists 65,000 to 95,000 distinct CDR3 sequences, about 5% occurring once. The source was whole blood, collected at baseline. The receptors shown here come from an adult who was a healthcare worker with PCR-confirmed SARS-CoV-2 infection or an uninfected control (not recorded which).

This clonotype was recorded many times. Here the CDR3 reads CASSQVGGPNTGELFF. For the CDR3, the DNA is TGTGCCAGCAGCCAAGTCGGAGGCCCGAACACCGGGGAGCTGTTTTTT. The J gene is TRBJ2-2, the V gene TRBV4-2; a weak D match, TRBD2 (5 bases). The V gene's germline CDR1 is LGHNA and CDR2 YNFKEQ. This CDR3 spans 16 amino acids. V was cut by 1 base and J by 0 bases, with 9 bases left in between.

This clonotype was counted between two and nine times. V usage is TRBV10-1 and J usage is TRBJ1-1, with a possible D match to TRBD1 (5 bases). Germline CDR1 WNHNN, CDR2 SYGVQD (reference sequence). Trimming took off 2 bases at V and 0 bases at J, with 13 bases between the two ends. This CDR3 contains 16 residues. CDR3 sequence: CASSEGGYEMNTEAFF. Here the CDR3 DNA reads TGCGCCAGCAGTGAGGGGGGGTACGAGATGAACACTGAAGCTTTCTTT.

The gene calls are TRBV29-1 and TRBJ2-7; 10 bases agree with TRBD1. Germline V gene sequence: CDR1 SQVTM, CDR2 ANQGSEA. The junction had 7 bases not matched to a gene; V was cut back by 4 bases and J by 4 bases. The CDR3 consists of 14 residues. In nucleotides, the CDR3 is TGCAGCGTTGTCCCGGGACAGGGGCGGTACGAGCAGTACTTC. It is translated as CSVVPGQGRYEQYF.

This clonotype was counted only a few times. The genes are TRBV18 and TRBJ1-1, with 9 bases identical to TRBD1. This CDR3 has 15 residues. Germline CDR1 is KGHSH and CDR2 is LQKENI. With V trimmed by 3 bases and J by 3 bases, 5 bases remained unmatched. The CDR3 reads CASSPIQGADTEAFF. CDR3 bases: TGTGCCAGCTCACCGATACAGGGGGCGGACACTGAAGCTTTCTTT.

There are a few counts of this clonotype. The V and J genes are TRBV20-1 and TRBJ2-7, with D perhaps matching TRBD1 or TRBD2 (5 bases each). The CDR3 length is 14 residues. Germline V gene sequence: CDR1 DFQATT, CDR2 SNEGSKA (reference sequence). Trimming pared 3 bases from V and 0 bases from J, leaving 12 bases between. The CDR3 sequence: CSASPREPSYEQYF. CDR3 bases: TGCAGTGCTAGTCCCAGGGAGCCCTCCTACGAGCAGTACTTC.

This clonotype was counted at least ten times. V usage is TRBV11-3 and J usage is TRBJ2-1, with TRBD1 matching 7 bases. The length of the CDR3 is 15 residues. Germline CDR1 and CDR2: SGHNT and YENEEA. Trimming cost V 5 bases and J 5 bases; bases outside gene matches: 9. DNA for the CDR3: TGTGCCAGCAGCCCGGGACAGTGGAACGACAATGAGCAGTTCTTC. This codes for CASSPGQWNDNEQFF. The whole variable domain, filled in from reference TRBV11-3 and TRBJ2-1, reads EAGVVQSPRYKIIEKKQPVAFWCNPISGHNTLYWYLQNLGQGPELLIRYENEEAVDDSQLPKDRFSAERLKGVDSTLKIQPAELGDSAVYLCASSPGQWNDNEQFFGPGTRLTVL.

Ten or more counts support this clonotype. V usage is TRBV12-3 or TRBV12-4 and J usage is TRBJ2-7; maybe TRBD1 (6 bases). Trimming took 5 bases from V and 2 from J, leaving 19 bases between them. The CDR3 is 16 residues long. The CDR3 here is CASSTLLQGYPYEQYF. The CDR3 DNA is TGTGCCAGCAGTACTCTACTTCAGGGGTATCCCTACGAGCAGTACTTC.

This clonotype came up a few times. V is TRBV20-1 and J is TRBJ2-1; 14 bases fit TRBD2. Looked up from germline, CDR1 is DFQATT and CDR2 is SNEGSKA (reference sequence). Losses at the gene ends were 7 bases for V and 6 bases for J; bases not matched to a gene: 11. CDR3 size: 16 residues. The CDR3 is CSVLGTSGRLSNEQFF. The CDR3 DNA reads as TGCAGTGTTTTGGGGACTAGCGGGAGATTGAGCAATGAGCAGTTCTTC.

The CDR3 DNA reads as TGTGCCAGCAGTTTCGGGACAGGGGGCGGCGAGCAGTACTTC. Its protein is CASSFGTGGGEQYF. The J gene is TRBJ2-7, the V gene TRBV27; 12 positions agree with TRBD1. The germline gives CDR1 MNHEY, CDR2 SMNVEV (reference sequence). The CDR3 covers 14 residues. V was clipped by 3 bases and J by 6 bases; unmatched bases: 3.

There are a few counts of this clonotype. The chain uses TRBV18 and TRBJ1-4; the match to TRBD1 covers 10 bases. Germline-derived CDR1 and CDR2 are KGHSH and LQKENI. V lost 2 bases to trimming and J lost 0 bases; unmatched junction nucleotides: 3. The length of the CDR3 is 17 residues. CDR3 protein: CASSPRQGAATNEKLFF. As DNA, the CDR3 is TGTGCCAGCTCACCAAGACAGGGGGCTGCAACTAATGAAAAACTGTTTTTT.

This rearrangement joins TRBV15 to TRBJ2-1; weak D call: TRBD2 (5 bases). CDR3 length: 15 amino acids. The V end lost 3 bases, the J end lost 5 bases, and 14 bases lay between the germline ends. CDR1 LNHNV and CDR2 YYDKDF come from the germline V gene (reference sequence). CDR3 sequence: CATSSARAVHNEQFF. The CDR3 bases are TGTGCCACCAGCAGTGCGAGGGCGGTCCACAATGAGCAGTTCTTC.

The chain combines TRBV2 with TRBJ1-2, with D perhaps TRBD1 (6 bases). Trimming left V 7 bases short and J 6 bases short, with 12 bases between. From germline, CDR1 is SNHLY and CDR2 FYNNEI. This CDR3 has 12 residues. The CDR3 protein is CASNREADGYTF. CDR3 DNA: TGTGCCAGCAACAGGGAGGCGGATGGCTACACCTTC.

J is TRBJ2-1 and V is TRBV12-5; D may be TRBD1 or TRBD2 (5 bases each). This CDR3 has 17 residues. V was pared by 6 bases and J by 0 bases, with 18 bases between. Germline loops: CDR1 LGHNT, CDR2 FRNRAP. CDR3 sequence (DNA): TGTGCTAGTGGGAGCGGCCTGGGACCAAGCTCCTACAATGAGCAGTTCTTC. Translated, it gives CASGSGLGPSSYNEQFF.